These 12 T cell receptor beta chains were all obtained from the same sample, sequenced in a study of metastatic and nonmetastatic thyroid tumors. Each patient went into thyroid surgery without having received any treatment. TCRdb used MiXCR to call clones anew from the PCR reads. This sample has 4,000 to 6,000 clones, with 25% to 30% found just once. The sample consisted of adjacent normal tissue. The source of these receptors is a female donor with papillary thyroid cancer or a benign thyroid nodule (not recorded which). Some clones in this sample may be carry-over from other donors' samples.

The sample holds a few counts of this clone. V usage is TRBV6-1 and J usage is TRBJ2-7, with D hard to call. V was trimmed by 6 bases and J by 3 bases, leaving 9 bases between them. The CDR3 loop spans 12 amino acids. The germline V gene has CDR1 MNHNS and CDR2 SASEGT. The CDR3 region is CASSDDRYEQYF. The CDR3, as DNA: TGTGCCAGCAGCGACGACCGCTACGAGCAGTACTTC.

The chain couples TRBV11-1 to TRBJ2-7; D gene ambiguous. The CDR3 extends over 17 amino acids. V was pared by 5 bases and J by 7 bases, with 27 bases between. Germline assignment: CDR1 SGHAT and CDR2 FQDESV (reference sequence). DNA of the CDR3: TGTGCCAGCAGCCCTAGACCTCCGAGACTCCCCCCAGATGAGCAGTACTTC. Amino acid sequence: CASSPRPPRLPPDEQYF.

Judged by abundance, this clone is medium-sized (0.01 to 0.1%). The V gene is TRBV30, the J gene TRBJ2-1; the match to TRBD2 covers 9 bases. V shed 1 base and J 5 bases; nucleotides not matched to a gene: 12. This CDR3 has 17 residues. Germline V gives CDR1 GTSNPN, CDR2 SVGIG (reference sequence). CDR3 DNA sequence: TGTGCCTGGAGTGCGGGGGGCATGGGACTAGCCAACAATGAGCAGTTCTTC. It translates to CAWSAGGMGLANNEQFF.

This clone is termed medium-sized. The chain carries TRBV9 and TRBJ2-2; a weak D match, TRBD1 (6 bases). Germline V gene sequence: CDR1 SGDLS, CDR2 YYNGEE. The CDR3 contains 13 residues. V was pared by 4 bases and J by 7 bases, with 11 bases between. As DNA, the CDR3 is TGTGCCAGCAGCCCCCAACAGGGCGGGGAGCTGTTTTTT. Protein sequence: CASSPQQGGELFF.

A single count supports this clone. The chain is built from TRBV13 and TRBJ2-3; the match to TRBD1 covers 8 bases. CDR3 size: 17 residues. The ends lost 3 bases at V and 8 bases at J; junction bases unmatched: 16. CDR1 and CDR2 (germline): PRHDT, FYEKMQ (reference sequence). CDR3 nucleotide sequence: TGTGCCAGCAGCTTTGTATCTCGGGACAGGCAATGGGGTACGCAGTATTTT. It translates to CASSFVSRDRQWGTQYF.

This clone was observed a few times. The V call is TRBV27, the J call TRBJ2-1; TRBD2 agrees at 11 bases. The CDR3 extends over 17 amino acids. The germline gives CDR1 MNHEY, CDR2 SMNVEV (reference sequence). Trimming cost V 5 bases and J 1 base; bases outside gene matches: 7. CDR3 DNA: TGTGCCAGCAGTGCAGGACTAGCGGGTCTATCCTACAATGAGCAGTTCTTC. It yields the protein CASSAGLAGLSYNEQFF.

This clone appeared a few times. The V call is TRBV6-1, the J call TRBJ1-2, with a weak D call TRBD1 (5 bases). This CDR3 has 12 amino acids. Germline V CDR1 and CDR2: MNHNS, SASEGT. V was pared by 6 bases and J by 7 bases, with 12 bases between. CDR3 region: CASRDGAGGYTF. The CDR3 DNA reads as TGTGCCAGCAGGGACGGGGCAGGTGGCTACACCTTC.

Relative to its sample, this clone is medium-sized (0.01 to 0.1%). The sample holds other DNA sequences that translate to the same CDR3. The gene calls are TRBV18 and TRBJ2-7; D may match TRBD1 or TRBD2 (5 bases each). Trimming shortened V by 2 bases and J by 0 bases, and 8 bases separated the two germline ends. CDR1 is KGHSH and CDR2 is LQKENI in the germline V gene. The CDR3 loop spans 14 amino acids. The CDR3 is CASSPRDGSYEQYF. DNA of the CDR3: TGTGCCAGCTCACCAAGGGACGGCTCCTACGAGCAGTACTTC. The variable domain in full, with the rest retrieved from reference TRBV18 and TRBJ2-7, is NAGVMQNPRHLVRRRGQEARLRCSPMKGHSHVYWYRQLPEEGLKFMVYLQKENIIDESGMPKERFSAEFPKEGPSILRIQQVVRGDSAAYFCASSPRDGSYEQYFGPGTRLTVT.

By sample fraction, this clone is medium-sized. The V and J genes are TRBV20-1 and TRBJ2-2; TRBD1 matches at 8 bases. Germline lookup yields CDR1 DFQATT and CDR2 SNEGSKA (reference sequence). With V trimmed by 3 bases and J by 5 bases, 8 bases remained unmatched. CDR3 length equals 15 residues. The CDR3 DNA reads TGCAGTGCTAGGGGGTCAGGGGGCCGAACCGGGGAGCTGTTTTTT. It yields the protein CSARGSGGRTGELFF.

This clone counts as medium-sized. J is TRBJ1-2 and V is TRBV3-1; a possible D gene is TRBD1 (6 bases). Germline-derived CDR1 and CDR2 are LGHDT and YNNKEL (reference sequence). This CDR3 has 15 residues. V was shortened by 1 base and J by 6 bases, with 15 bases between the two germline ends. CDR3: CASSQVEGGKNGYTF. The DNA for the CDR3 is TGTGCCAGCAGCCAAGTGGAGGGGGGGAAGAATGGCTACACCTTC.

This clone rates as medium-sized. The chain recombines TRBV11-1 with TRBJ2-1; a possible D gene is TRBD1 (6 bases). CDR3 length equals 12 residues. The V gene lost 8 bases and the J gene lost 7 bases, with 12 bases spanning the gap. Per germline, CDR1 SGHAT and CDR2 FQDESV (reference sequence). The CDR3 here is CASRAGVNEQFF. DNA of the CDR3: TGTGCCAGCCGGGCAGGGGTAAATGAGCAGTTCTTC. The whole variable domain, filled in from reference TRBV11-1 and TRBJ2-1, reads EAEVAQSPRYKITEKSQAVAFWCDPISGHATLYWYRQILGQGPELLVQFQDESVVDDSQLPKDRFSAERLKGVDSTLKIQPAELGDSAMYLCASRAGVNEQFFGPGTRLTVL.

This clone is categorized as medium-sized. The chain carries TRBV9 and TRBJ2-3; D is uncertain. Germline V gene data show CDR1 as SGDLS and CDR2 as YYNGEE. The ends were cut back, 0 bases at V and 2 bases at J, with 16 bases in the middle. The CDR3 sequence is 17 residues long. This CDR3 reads CASSVGVLSVHTDTQYF. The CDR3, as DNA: TGTGCCAGCAGCGTAGGGGTCTTAAGTGTACACACAGATACGCAGTATTTT.